The 14 T cell receptor beta chains listed next were all sequenced from one sample in a study of blood T cell repertoires in COVID-19. Some clones are missing from TCRdb's copy, which holds only in-frame ones; the method was immunoSEQ multiplex PCR. The table shows approximately 96,000 clones, with 85% to 95% occurring only once. Sequenced material: peripheral blood. The receptors were gathered from a man aged 60 to 69 with acute or convalescent COVID-19.

The CDR3 DNA follows: TGTGCCAGCAGGTCCTTTTATAATTCACCCCTCCACTTT. It translates to CASRSFYNSPLHF. The chain combines TRBV6-6 with TRBJ1-6, with D unclear. The CDR3 length is 13 residues. V was shortened by 6 bases and J by 4 bases, with 7 bases between the two germline ends. Germline-derived CDR1 and CDR2 are MNHNY and SVGAGI (reference sequence).

This clone was observed a single time. CDR3 DNA: TGTGCCAGCAGCCAAGGCGAGGGGGTCGGCGCAGATACGCAGTATTTT. Translated: CASSQGEGVGADTQYF. The chain employs TRBV14 and TRBJ2-3; tentatively, D is TRBD1 (6 bases). The CDR3 loop spans 16 amino acids. Per the germline V gene, CDR1 is SGHDN and CDR2 is FVKESK. The V gene lost 1 base and the J gene lost 4 bases, with 15 bases spanning the gap.

The rearrangement uses TRBV9 and TRBJ2-7, with 12 bases lining up with TRBD2. Germline-derived CDR1 and CDR2 are SGDLS and YYNGEE. The CDR3 length is 15 residues. Losses at the gene ends were 2 bases for V and 4 bases for J; bases not matched to a gene: 4. In nucleotides, the CDR3 is TGTGCCAGCAGCGTGTCTAGCGGGAGGGATTACGAGCAGTACTTC. Amino acid sequence: CASSVSSGRDYEQYF.

This chain connects TRBV6-2 or TRBV6-3 to TRBJ2-3, with 8 bases fitting TRBD1. Germline-derived CDR1 and CDR2 are MNHEY and SVGEGT. V was pared by 2 bases and J by 11 bases, with 9 bases of the junction left unmatched. This CDR3 is 14 amino acids long. This CDR3 is CASSYGSTGEMQYF. In DNA form, the CDR3 reads TGTGCCAGCAGTTACGGGTCGACAGGGGAAATGCAGTATTTT.

This chain uses TRBV11-2 with TRBJ1-1; 8 bases are a match to TRBD1. Germline CDR1 is SGHAT and CDR2 is FQNNGV. The CDR3 consists of 14 residues. The V gene end was trimmed by 4 bases and the J gene end by 7 bases; junction bases not matched to a gene: 8. The CDR3 spells CASSSKGQGSEAFF. In DNA form, the CDR3 reads TGTGCCAGCAGCTCAAAAGGACAGGGAAGTGAAGCTTTCTTT.

The chain couples TRBV5-1 to TRBJ2-2; the D is unclear. The CDR3 runs to 12 residues. The V and J ends lost 4 bases and 2 bases respectively, with 3 bases between them. From germline, CDR1 is SGHRS and CDR2 YFSETQ. CDR3 nucleotides: TGCGCCAGCAGCCTCAACACCGGGGAGCTGTTTTTT. Amino acids: CASSLNTGELFF.

This clone appeared a single time. The V gene is TRBV19, the J gene TRBJ2-3; 10 bases line up with TRBD1. The CDR3 extends over 14 amino acids. Germline assignment: CDR1 LNHDA and CDR2 SQIVND (reference sequence). V trimming: 7 bases; J trimming: 4 bases; junction bases outside the gene matches: 5. In DNA, the CDR3 is TGTGCCAGTACCGGGACAGGGGTTGCAGATACGCAGTATTTT. This codes for CASTGTGVADTQYF.

The V call is TRBV7-9, the J call TRBJ1-6; TRBD1 matches at 12 bases. The trim removed 5 bases at V and 7 bases at J, leaving 3 bases unmatched. Looked up from germline, CDR1 is SEHNR and CDR2 is FQNEAQ (reference sequence). CDR3 length: 15 amino acids. As DNA, the CDR3 is TGTGCCAGCAGCCCGGGACAGGGGGCGAATTCACCCCTCCACTTT. Translation gives CASSPGQGANSPLHF.

The chain links TRBV5-1 to TRBJ2-5; a weak D match, TRBD1 (5 bases). Germline loops: CDR1 SGHRS, CDR2 YFSETQ. Trimming pared 2 bases from V and 0 bases from J, leaving 11 bases between. The CDR3 consists of 15 residues. Here the CDR3 reads CASSLERGYQETQYF. As DNA, the CDR3 is TGCGCCAGCAGCTTAGAAAGGGGTTACCAAGAGACCCAGTACTTC.

This chain uses TRBV6-1 with TRBJ1-5, with a tentative D call TRBD1 (5 bases). Trimming pared 0 bases from V and 4 bases from J, leaving 13 bases between. CDR3 length equals 16 residues. Per the germline V gene, CDR1 is MNHNS and CDR2 is SASEGT. Here the CDR3 reads CASSEALGQMNQPQHF. The CDR3, as DNA: TGTGCCAGCAGTGAAGCGCTGGGGCAGATGAATCAGCCCCAGCATTTT.

The V and J genes are TRBV6-5 and TRBJ2-3; D remains unclear. The germline V gene encodes CDR1 MNHEY and CDR2 SVGAGI. This CDR3 region has 12 residues. Trimming stripped 8 bases from V and 1 base from J, with 7 bases between. As DNA, the CDR3 is TGTGCCAGCGGGCGTGGCACAGATACGCAGTATTTT. Translation gives CASGRGTDTQYF.

The chain combines TRBV19 with TRBJ2-3; tentative D call: TRBD2 (6 bases). The V end was cut by 0 bases, the J end by 6 bases, with 7 bases between. Germline V lookup: CDR1 LNHDA, CDR2 SQIVND (reference sequence). This CDR3 spans 13 amino acids. CDR3 in DNA: TGTGCCAGTAGTATAGATCGGGGGGATACGCAGTATTTT. It specifies CASSIDRGDTQYF.

The chain employs TRBV11-3 and TRBJ2-7, with 8 bases identical to TRBD1. V shed 5 bases, J shed 5 bases, and the junction held 11 bases outside the gene matches. The CDR3 contains 15 residues. Germline-derived CDR1 and CDR2 are SGHNT and YENEEA. CDR3: CASSTRDRQMNEQYF. The CDR3 nucleotides are TGTGCCAGCAGCACCCGGGACAGGCAGATGAACGAGCAGTACTTC.

The rearrangement links TRBV7-8 to TRBJ2-1; TRBD1 matches at 8 bases. Germline V gene data show CDR1 as SGHVS and CDR2 as FQNEAQ. With V trimmed by 7 bases and J by 2 bases, 7 bases remained unmatched. The CDR3 length is 15 residues. CDR3 coding DNA: TGTGCCAGCAACCCTACAGGGGGGCCCTACAATGAGCAGTTCTTC. Amino acid sequence: CASNPTGGPYNEQFF. The full variable domain, its missing parts supplied by reference TRBV7-8 and TRBJ2-1, is GAGVSQSPRYKVAKRGQDVALRCDPISGHVSLFWYQQALGQGPEFLTYFQNEAQLDKSGLPSDRFFAERPEGSVSTLKIQRTQQEDSAVYLCASNPTGGPYNEQFFGPGTRLTVL.